What follows are 24 T cell receptor beta chains derived from one specimen sequenced in a study of blood T cell repertoires in COVID-19. The method was immunoSEQ multiplex PCR; TCRdb's version includes in-frame clones alone and lacks a portion of them. The sample lists approximately 69,000 clones, roughly 73% occurring once. The specimen sequenced was peripheral blood. The receptors stem from a human donor in a cohort sampled during active COVID-19.

This clone was detected only a few times. The chain has TRBV12-3 or TRBV12-4 and TRBJ2-2, with a weak D call TRBD1 (5 bases). The CDR3 totals 13 residues. The V gene lost 1 base and the J gene lost 9 bases, with 9 bases spanning the gap. CDR3 sequence (DNA): TGTGCCAGCAGTTTAGACAGGCTGAGGGAGCTGTTTTTT. This encodes CASSLDRLRELFF.

The chain carries TRBV7-2 and TRBJ2-2; the D gene is possibly TRBD1 (6 bases). This CDR3 spans 19 amino acids. CDR1 SGHTA and CDR2 FQGNSA come from the germline V gene. V lost 2 bases to trimming and J lost 3 bases, with 22 bases between them. Here the CDR3 DNA reads TGTGCCAGCAGCTTAAATCGGAGGATGACAGGTGGAGACACCGGGGAGCTGTTTTTT. It encodes CASSLNRRMTGGDTGELFF.

This chain joins TRBV11-1 and TRBJ2-7, with 7 bases aligning to TRBD1. Germline V gene data show CDR1 as SGHAT and CDR2 as FQDESV (reference sequence). V dropped 0 bases and J dropped 3; count of bases not matched to a gene: 2. This CDR3 is built from 14 residues. CDR3 sequence (DNA): TGTGCCAGCAGCTTAGCCGGGACAGTCTACGAGCAGTACTTC. Its protein product is CASSLAGTVYEQYF.

This rearrangement joins TRBV30 to TRBJ1-1, with TRBD1 as a possible D gene (5 bases). V shed 1 base and J shed 6 bases, with 12 bases lying between them. The germline V gene has CDR1 GTSNPN and CDR2 SVGIG (reference sequence). This CDR3 comprises 13 residues. The CDR3 nucleotides read TGTGCCTGGAGTGCAGTCAGGGAAGCTGAAGCTTTCTTT. This codes for CAWSAVREAEAFF.

This clone showed up just once. This sequence joins TRBV7-9 and TRBJ2-1; D may be TRBD1 (5 bases). CDR3 length equals 14 residues. The V end was cut by 5 bases, the J end by 6 bases, with 14 bases between. Per the germline V gene, CDR1 is SEHNR and CDR2 is FQNEAQ (reference sequence). As DNA, the CDR3 is TGTGCCAGCAGCCTTCAAGACAGTGCCAATGAGCAGTTCTTC. Translating gives CASSLQDSANEQFF.

This CDR3 reads CASSLLGTSGTVEQYF. The CDR3 DNA follows: TGTGCCAGCAGTTTATTGGGGACTAGCGGGACGGTCGAGCAGTACTTC. The chain has TRBV28 and TRBJ2-7; 13 bases line up with TRBD2. V was pared by 1 base and J by 6 bases, with 6 bases of the junction left unmatched. The CDR3 is 16 amino acids. CDR1 is MDHEN, CDR2 SYDVKM, per germline.

This clone came up once. The chain uses TRBV18 and TRBJ1-1; D uncertain. The V end lost 2 bases, the J end lost 1 base, and 8 bases lay between the germline ends. This CDR3 has 14 amino acids. From germline, CDR1 is KGHSH and CDR2 LQKENI. The chain's CDR3 is CASSPEGPNTEAFF. Here the CDR3 DNA reads TGTGCCAGCTCACCAGAGGGCCCGAACACTGAAGCTTTCTTT. Using reference TRBV18 and TRBJ1-1 for the parts outside the CDR3, the full variable domain is NAGVMQNPRHLVRRRGQEARLRCSPMKGHSHVYWYRQLPEEGLKFMVYLQKENIIDESGMPKERFSAEFPKEGPSILRIQQVVRGDSAAYFCASSPEGPNTEAFFGQGTRLTVV.

The chain joins TRBV3-1 (or the pseudogene TRBV3-2) to TRBJ1-1, with no clear D. Germline V CDR1 and CDR2: LGHDT, YNNKEL (reference sequence). This CDR3 has 14 amino acids. Trimming removed 3 bases from V and 0 bases from J, with 8 bases in between. CDR3: CASSHGGMNTEAFF. The CDR3 nucleotides are TGTGCCAGCAGCCATGGAGGGATGAACACTGAAGCTTTCTTT.

The chain joins TRBV2 to TRBJ1-5, with a weak D call TRBD1 (6 bases). Between the trimmed V and J ends, which lost 2 bases and 3 bases, there was a span of 11 bases. CDR1 SNHLY and CDR2 FYNNEI come from the germline V gene. The CDR3 loop spans 15 amino acids. For the CDR3, the DNA is TGTGCCAGCAGTGAAACGACAGGATACAATCAGCCCCAGCATTTT. Translation: CASSETTGYNQPQHF. Full variable domain (remainder filled in from reference TRBV2 and TRBJ1-5): EPEVTQTPSHQVTQMGQEVILRCVPISNHLYFYWYRQILGQKVEFLVSFYNNEISEKSEIFDDQFSVERPDGSNFTLKIRSTKLEDSAMYFCASSETTGYNQPQHFGDGTRLSIL.

This clone was recorded a few times. The genes are TRBV5-1 and TRBJ2-6, with 10 bases identical to TRBD1. Per germline, CDR1 SGHRS and CDR2 YFSETQ. The CDR3 is made up of 19 amino acids. Losses at the gene ends were 0 bases for V and 2 bases for J; bases not matched to a gene: 8. CDR3 sequence: CASSLEVRTGGAGANVLTF. The CDR3 nucleotides are TGCGCCAGCAGCTTGGAGGTTCGGACAGGGGGGGCTGGGGCCAACGTCCTGACTTTC.

This clone was counted only a few times. The V call is TRBV19, the J call TRBJ1-6; no reliable D call. V was trimmed by 2 bases and J by 10 bases, leaving 6 bases between them. The CDR3 contains 12 residues. Germline assignment: CDR1 LNHDA and CDR2 SQIVND (reference sequence). CDR3 loop: CASSITRSPLHF. CDR3 DNA: TGTGCCAGTAGTATAACGCGGTCACCCCTCCACTTT.

This clone was detected only once. The V gene is TRBV9, the J gene TRBJ2-7, with D possibly TRBD1 on 6 matching bases. Trimming pared 7 bases from V and 7 bases from J, leaving 15 bases between. Germline CDR1 SGDLS, CDR2 YYNGEE. The CDR3 is 12 residues long. The CDR3 protein is CASEGTFGEQYF. The CDR3 DNA reads TGTGCCAGCGAGGGGACATTCGGGGAGCAGTACTTC.

The chain recombines TRBV5-1 with TRBJ2-3; 15 nucleotides match TRBD2. CDR3 length: 16 amino acids. Trimming removed 3 bases from V and 3 bases from J; junction bases left unmatched: 2. Germline V CDR1 and CDR2: SGHRS, YFSETQ. The CDR3 DNA reads TGCGCCAGCAGCTCGGGACTAGCGGGAGGTACAGATACGCAGTATTTT. It codes for CASSSGLAGGTDTQYF.

The chain is built from TRBV30 and TRBJ1-1, with 8 positions matching TRBD1. The V gene end was trimmed by 5 bases and the J gene end by 5 bases; junction bases not matched to a gene: 4. This CDR3 comprises 12 residues. Germline V gives CDR1 GTSNPN, CDR2 SVGIG (reference sequence). CDR3 nucleotides: TGTGCCTGGGAAGACAGGGGAACTGAAGCTTTCTTT. It translates to CAWEDRGTEAFF.

CDR3 protein: CASSLNPRVSDSPLHF. CDR3 DNA sequence: TGTGCCAGCAGCTTGAATCCCAGGGTTTCGGATTCACCCCTCCACTTT. The chain employs TRBV7-4 and TRBJ1-6, with D perhaps matching TRBD1 (5 bases). Per germline, CDR1 SGHVT and CDR2 SQSDAQ. Trimming took 3 bases from V and 8 from J, leaving 17 bases between them. This CDR3 spans 16 amino acids.

In this sample, this clone turned up once. The chain links TRBV19 to TRBJ2-7; D ambiguous. V lost 0 bases to trimming and J lost 4 bases, with 7 bases between them. The CDR3 runs 13 residues. Germline CDR1 reads LNHDA; CDR2 reads SQIVND (reference sequence). The CDR3 loop reads CASSIEARYEQYF. CDR3 coding DNA: TGTGCCAGTAGTATAGAGGCGCGGTACGAGCAGTACTTC.

V is TRBV19 and J is TRBJ1-5, with 7 bases that match TRBD1. The CDR3 totals 14 residues. V lost 2 bases to trimming and J lost 7 bases; unmatched junction nucleotides: 5. The germline gives CDR1 LNHDA, CDR2 SQIVND (reference sequence). CDR3 sequence: CASSIPTGWQPQHF. In nucleotides, the CDR3 is TGTGCCAGTAGTATACCGACAGGGTGGCAGCCCCAGCATTTT.

Here the CDR3 reads CAISALQGRQETQYF. The CDR3 bases are TGTGCCATCAGTGCCTTACAGGGGAGGCAAGAGACCCAGTACTTC. This sequence joins TRBV10-3 and TRBJ2-5; D may be TRBD1 (7 bases). Germline CDR1 reads ENHRY; CDR2 reads SYGVKD. CDR3 length: 15 amino acids. Trimming left V 4 bases short and J 2 bases short, with 14 bases between.

The V gene is TRBV30, the J gene TRBJ1-2; TRBD1 matches 9 bases. Trimming cost V 5 bases and J 1 base; bases outside gene matches: 8. CDR3 length: 15 residues. Germline-derived CDR1 and CDR2 are GTSNPN and SVGIG (reference sequence). The CDR3 loop is CAWRDRANLNYGYTF. The DNA of the CDR3 is TGTGCCTGGCGGGACAGGGCCAACCTTAACTATGGCTACACCTTC. Together with reference TRBV30 and TRBJ1-2, the CDR3 gives the full variable domain: SQTIHQWPATLVQPVGSPLSLECTVEGTSNPNLYWYRQAAGRGLQLLFYSVGIGQISSEVPQNLSASRPQDRQFILSSKKLLLSDSGFYLCAWRDRANLNYGYTFGSGTRLTVV.

This chain uses TRBV4-2 with TRBJ2-3; 11 bases align to TRBD2. The CDR3 spans 17 residues. Germline CDR1 is LGHNA and CDR2 is YNFKEQ. J lost 1 base, V lost 5 bases, and 8 bases had no gene match. CDR3 amino acids: CASSAGTSGPRTDTQYF. The CDR3 DNA reads as TGTGCCAGCAGCGCCGGGACTAGCGGCCCACGCACAGATACGCAGTATTTT.

The genes are TRBV15 and TRBJ1-3; TRBD1 might be the D (6 bases). V lost 0 bases to trimming and J lost 0 bases, with 9 bases between them. This CDR3 has 16 amino acids. CDR1 is LNHNV and CDR2 is YYDKDF in the germline V gene (reference sequence). CDR3 in amino acids: CATSRDWTASGNTIYF. CDR3 nucleotide sequence: TGTGCCACCAGCAGAGATTGGACAGCCTCTGGAAACACCATATATTTT.

The table lists this clone with a count of one. The CDR3 is CASSLGDSDYEQYF. CDR3 nucleotides: TGTGCCAGCAGCTTGGGGGACAGTGATTACGAGCAGTACTTC. The chain uses TRBV5-4 and TRBJ2-7; 7 bases agree with TRBD1. CDR1 and CDR2 (germline): SGHNT, YYREEE (reference sequence). The CDR3 length is 14 residues. With 0 bases clipped from V and 4 bases from J, the junction kept 4 bases outside the gene matches.

The chain uses TRBV18 and TRBJ2-1, with 11 nucleotides matching TRBD2. Germline V gene data show CDR1 as KGHSH and CDR2 as LQKENI. This CDR3 has 18 amino acids. The trim removed 4 bases at V and 5 bases at J, leaving 13 bases unmatched. CDR3 region: CASSQGLAGGLRDNEQFF. CDR3 DNA sequence: TGTGCCAGCTCACAGGGGCTAGCGGGAGGCCTGAGGGACAATGAGCAGTTCTTC. The whole variable domain, filled in from reference TRBV18 and TRBJ2-1, reads NAGVMQNPRHLVRRRGQEARLRCSPMKGHSHVYWYRQLPEEGLKFMVYLQKENIIDESGMPKERFSAEFPKEGPSILRIQQVVRGDSAAYFCASSQGLAGGLRDNEQFFGPGTRLTVL.

The CDR3 spells CASSQSPAGGGETQYF. The CDR3 nucleotides read TGTGCCAGCAGCCAATCCCCAGCGGGGGGTGGAGAGACCCAGTACTTC. The chain joins TRBV3-1 (or the pseudogene TRBV3-2) to TRBJ2-5; 9 nucleotides align to TRBD2. The CDR3 runs to 16 residues. J lost 4 bases, V lost 2 bases, and 8 bases had no gene match. Germline V gene data show CDR1 as LGHDT and CDR2 as YNNKEL (reference sequence).